Following are 16 T cell receptor beta chains from one sample sequenced in a study of T cells in Graves' hyperthyroidism and ophthalmopathy. The investigators amplified TCR beta CDR3 regions from RNA transcripts. Initially, a first-round RT-PCR of the TCR CDR3 employed the HTBI primer set. TCRdb processed the multiplex PCR reads anew with MiXCR; each CDR3 protein has one entry. This table has around 600,000 distinct CDR3 sequences, approximately 15% appearing once. The sample taken for sequencing was blood. Receptor source: a woman between 40 and 55 years old with Graves' ophthalmopathy.

Many counts were recorded for this clonotype. CDR3 loop: CASSQGGVGYNEQFF. DNA of the CDR3: TGTGCCAGCAGCCAAGGGGGAGTGGGGTACAATGAGCAGTTCTTC. The chain is built from TRBV3-1 and TRBJ2-1; D is perhaps TRBD2 (5 bases). Deletions cut 1 base from V and 4 bases from J, with 11 bases between. Looked up from germline, CDR1 is LGHDT and CDR2 is YNNKEL (reference sequence). This CDR3 region has 15 residues.

This chain links TRBV28 with TRBJ2-7, with 7 bases that match TRBD1. CDR3 length: 13 amino acids. Germline assignment: CDR1 MDHEN and CDR2 SYDVKM. J was trimmed by 5 bases and V by 7 bases; bases with no gene match: 8. Here the CDR3 DNA reads TGTGCCAGCATTGACAGGGTTCTCAACGAGCAGTACTTC. Protein product: CASIDRVLNEQYF.

The J gene is TRBJ1-5, the V gene TRBV6-1; D is unclear. The ends were cut back, 1 base at V and 0 bases at J, with 10 bases in the middle. The V gene's germline CDR1 is MNHNS and CDR2 SASEGT. CDR3 length: 16 residues. CDR3 region: CASSEGWSYSNQPQHF. The CDR3 DNA is TGTGCCAGCAGTGAAGGGTGGTCTTATAGCAATCAGCCCCAGCATTTT.

The sample holds many counts of this clonotype. This rearrangement joins TRBV20-1 to TRBJ2-7; 10 bases agree with TRBD2. The CDR3 is 17 residues long. Germline CDR1 reads DFQATT; CDR2 reads SNEGSKA (reference sequence). Trimming cost V 5 bases and J 5 bases; bases outside gene matches: 18. The CDR3 spells CSAVLGSTSGDRHEQYF. The CDR3 region has the DNA TGCAGTGCTGTCTTGGGGAGTACTAGCGGGGATCGGCACGAGCAGTACTTC.

In this sample, this clonotype turned up many times. The chain combines TRBV11-2 with TRBJ1-3; possibly TRBD1 for D (5 bases). Trimming stripped 1 base from V and 4 bases from J, with 14 bases between. CDR3 size: 16 residues. CDR1 is SGHAT and CDR2 is FQNNGV in the germline V gene. Here the CDR3 reads CASSLVAGAKGNTIYF. The CDR3 DNA follows: TGTGCCAGCAGCTTAGTAGCTGGGGCGAAAGGAAACACCATATATTTT.

This clonotype was counted ten times or more. V usage is TRBV13 and J usage is TRBJ1-1, with D possibly TRBD1 on 5 matching bases. V was trimmed by 1 base and J by 10 bases, leaving 10 bases between them. Germline V gives CDR1 PRHDT, CDR2 FYEKMQ (reference sequence). CDR3 size: 12 residues. Written as DNA, the CDR3 is TGTGCCAGCAGCTTAGTAGGGGCAGGAGCTTTCTTT. The encoded protein is CASSLVGAGAFF.

This rearrangement joins TRBV20-1 to TRBJ2-7, with 7 bases that match TRBD1. Germline V CDR1 and CDR2: DFQATT, SNEGSKA (reference sequence). The CDR3 sequence is 14 residues long. The junction had 8 bases not matched to a gene; V was cut back by 5 bases and J by 1 base. The CDR3 spells CSASTTDRSYEQYF. Written as DNA, the CDR3 is TGCAGTGCTTCGACTACGGACAGGTCCTACGAGCAGTACTTC.

This clonotype was detected only a few times. This chain uses TRBV5-1 with TRBJ2-2, with D unresolved. Germline CDR1 and CDR2: SGHRS and YFSETQ. The germline V and J ends were trimmed by 7 bases and 5 bases, with 18 bases remaining between them. This CDR3 spans 15 amino acids. CDR3 amino acids: CASAVQGPTTGELFF. The CDR3 bases are TGCGCCAGCGCCGTCCAAGGCCCCACTACCGGGGAGCTGTTTTTT.

V usage is TRBV25-1 and J usage is TRBJ1-5; D not resolved. The CDR3 runs to 15 residues. Germline lookup yields CDR1 MGHDK and CDR2 SYGVNS. V dropped 3 bases and J dropped 2 bases, with 11 bases sitting between them. Written as DNA, the CDR3 is TGTGCCAGCAGTGATTCCGTTATCGGCAATCAGCCCCAGCATTTT. It yields the protein CASSDSVIGNQPQHF.

This chain uses TRBV9 with TRBJ1-1; no clear D gene. V lost 5 bases, J lost 6 bases, and 11 bases lay in between. Germline V lookup: CDR1 SGDLS, CDR2 YYNGEE. CDR3 length: 12 amino acids. CDR3 nucleotides: TGTGCCAGCAGTCCAAGGAGACCTGAAGCTTTCTTT. Encoded protein: CASSPRRPEAFF.

The chain joins TRBV12-3 or TRBV12-4 to TRBJ1-1; a possible D gene is TRBD1 (6 bases). V dropped 7 bases and J dropped 1 base, with 13 bases sitting between them. The CDR3 is made up of 14 amino acids. The CDR3 coding sequence is TGTGCCAGCACCTCCAGGGGATCGAACACTGAAGCTTTCTTT. This translates into CASTSRGSNTEAFF.

This clonotype has ten or more counts. Mismatch with germline at one junction end may stem from a read error. The rearrangement joins TRBV28 to TRBJ1-5; no firm D call. CDR1 is MDHEN and CDR2 is SYDVKM in the germline V gene. This CDR3 has 17 residues. The CDR3 DNA sequence: TGCGCCAGCAAAAGGCGACACCCAGATTATAGCAATCAGCCCCAGCATTTT. Its translation is CASKRRHPDYSNQPQHF.

This clonotype was seen repeatedly, ten times or more. The chain links TRBV3-1 to TRBJ1-4; D remains ambiguous. The CDR3 is made up of 15 amino acids. CDR1 is LGHDT and CDR2 is YNNKEL in the germline V gene (reference sequence). With 4 bases removed from V and 0 bases from J, the gap between germline ends came to 9 bases. CDR3 DNA sequence: TGTGCCAGCAGCCGCCTCGGTACAACTAATGAAAAACTGTTTTTT. The encoded protein is CASSRLGTTNEKLFF.

This clonotype was seen only a few times. Possible read error: a much larger clone is one base away. CDR3 in amino acids: CASSLDYQPQHF. CDR3 DNA: TGTGCCAGCAGCTTAGATTATCAGCCCCAGCATTTT. The rearrangement links TRBV7-9 to TRBJ1-5, with D hard to call. Per the germline V gene, CDR1 is SEHNR and CDR2 is FQNEAQ (reference sequence). The CDR3 contains 12 residues. V dropped 1 base and J dropped 5 bases, with 3 bases sitting between them. Full variable domain (outside the CDR3, taken from reference TRBV7-9 and TRBJ1-5): DTGVSQNPRHKITKRGQNVTFRCDPISEHNRLYWYRQTLGQGPEFLTYFQNEAQLEKSRLLSDRFSAERPKGSFSTLEIQRTEQGDSAMYLCASSLDYQPQHFGDGTRLSIL.

The chain combines TRBV20-1 with TRBJ2-3, with D perhaps matching TRBD1 (5 bases). Per germline, CDR1 DFQATT and CDR2 SNEGSKA (reference sequence). Between the trimmed V and J ends, which lost 5 bases and 2 bases, there was a span of 8 bases. This CDR3 region has 12 residues. The CDR3 spells CSAATATDTQYF. The CDR3 coding sequence is TGCAGTGCTGCGACAGCCACAGATACGCAGTATTTT.

This clonotype came up a few times. The chain has TRBV27 and TRBJ2-2; no clear D gene. The V gene lost 5 bases and the J gene lost 0 bases, with 10 bases spanning the gap. The CDR3 is 15 amino acids. CDR1 and CDR2 (germline): MNHEY, SMNVEV (reference sequence). CDR3 region: CASSIRPTNTGELFF. For the CDR3, the DNA is TGTGCCAGCAGTATTCGACCGACGAACACCGGGGAGCTGTTTTTT.